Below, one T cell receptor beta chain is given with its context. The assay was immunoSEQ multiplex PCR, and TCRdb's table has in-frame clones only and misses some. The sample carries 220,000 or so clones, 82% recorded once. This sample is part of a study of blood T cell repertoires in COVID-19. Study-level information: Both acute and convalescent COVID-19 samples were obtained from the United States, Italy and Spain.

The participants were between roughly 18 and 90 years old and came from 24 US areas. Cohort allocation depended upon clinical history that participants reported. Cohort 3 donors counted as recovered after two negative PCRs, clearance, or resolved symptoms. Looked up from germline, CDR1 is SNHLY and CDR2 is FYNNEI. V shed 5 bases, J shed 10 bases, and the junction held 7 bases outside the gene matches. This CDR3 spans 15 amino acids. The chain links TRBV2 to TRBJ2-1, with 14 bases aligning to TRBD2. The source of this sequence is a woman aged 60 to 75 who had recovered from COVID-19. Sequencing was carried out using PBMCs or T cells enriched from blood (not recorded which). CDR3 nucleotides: TGTGCCAGCAGTCTTGGACTAGCGGGAGGCTCCGAGCAGTTCTTC. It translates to CASSLGLAGGSEQFF. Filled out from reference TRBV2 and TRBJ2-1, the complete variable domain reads EPEVTQTPSHQVTQMGQEVILRCVPISNHLYFYWYRQILGQKVEFLVSFYNNEISEKSEIFDDQFSVERPDGSNFTLKIRSTKLEDSAMYFCASSLGLAGGSEQFFGPGTRLTVL.